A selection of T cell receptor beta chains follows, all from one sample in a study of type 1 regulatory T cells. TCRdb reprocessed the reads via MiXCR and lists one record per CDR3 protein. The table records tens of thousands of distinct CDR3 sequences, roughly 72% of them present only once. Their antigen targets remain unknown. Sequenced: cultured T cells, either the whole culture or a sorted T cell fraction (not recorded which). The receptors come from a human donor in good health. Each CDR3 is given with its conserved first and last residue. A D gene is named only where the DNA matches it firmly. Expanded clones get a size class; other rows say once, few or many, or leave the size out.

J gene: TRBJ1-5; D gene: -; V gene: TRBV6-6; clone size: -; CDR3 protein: CASSKVAGGHDQPQHF; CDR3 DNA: TGTGCCAGCAGCAAAGTGGCGGGGGGTCACGATCAGCCCCAGCATTTT
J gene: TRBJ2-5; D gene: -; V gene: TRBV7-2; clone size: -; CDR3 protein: CASNAGSGTQYF; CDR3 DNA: TGTGCCAGCAACGCGGGGTCTGGGACCCAGTACTTC
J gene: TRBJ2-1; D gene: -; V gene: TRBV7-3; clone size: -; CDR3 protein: CASSKRASSYNEQFF; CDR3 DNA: TGTGCCAGCAGCAAGCGGGCGAGCTCCTACAATGAGCAGTTCTTC
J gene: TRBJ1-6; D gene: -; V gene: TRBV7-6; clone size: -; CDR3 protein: CASSLIQGPNSPLHF; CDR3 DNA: TGTGCCAGCAGCTTAATCCAGGGCCCTAATTCACCCCTCCACTTT
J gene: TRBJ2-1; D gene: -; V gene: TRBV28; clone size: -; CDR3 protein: CASTRRGSGLAYNEQFF; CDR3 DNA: TGTGCCAGTACCCGGAGGGGTAGCGGCTTGGCCTACAATGAGCAGTTCTTC
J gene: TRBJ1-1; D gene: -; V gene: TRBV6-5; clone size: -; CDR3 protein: CASSNGGAGRAEAFF; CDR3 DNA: TGTGCCAGCAGTAACGGCGGGGCAGGGCGGGCTGAAGCTTTCTTT
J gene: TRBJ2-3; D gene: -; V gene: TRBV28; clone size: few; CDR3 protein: CASTSRDTQYF; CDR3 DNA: TGTGCCAGCACCAGTAGGGATACGCAGTATTTT
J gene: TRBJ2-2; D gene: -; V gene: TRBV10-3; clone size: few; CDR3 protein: CAISHWTANTGELFF; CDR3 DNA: TGTGCCATCAGTCACTGGACAGCGAACACCGGGGAGCTGTTTTTT
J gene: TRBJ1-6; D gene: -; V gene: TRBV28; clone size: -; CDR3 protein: CASSLYMGNSPLHF; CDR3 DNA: TGTGCCAGCAGTTTGTATATGGGGAATTCACCCCTCCACTTT
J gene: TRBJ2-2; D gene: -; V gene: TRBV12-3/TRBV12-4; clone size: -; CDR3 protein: CASSRQAMGSGELFF; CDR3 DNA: TGTGCCAGCAGTCGACAGGCCATGGGGTCCGGGGAGCTGTTTTTT
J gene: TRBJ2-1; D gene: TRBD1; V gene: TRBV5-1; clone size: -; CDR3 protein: CASSSRDRGYNEQFF; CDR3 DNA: TGCGCCAGCAGCTCCCGGGACAGGGGCTACAATGAGCAGTTCTTC
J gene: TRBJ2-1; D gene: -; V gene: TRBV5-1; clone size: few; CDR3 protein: CASSLQVGSYNEQFF; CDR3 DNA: TGCGCCAGCAGCTTGCAGGTTGGGTCCTACAATGAGCAGTTCTTC
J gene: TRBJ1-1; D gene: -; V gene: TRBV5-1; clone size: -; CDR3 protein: CASRKGDGMNTEAFF; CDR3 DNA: TGCGCCAGCAGGAAAGGGGACGGCATGAACACTGAAGCTTTCTTT
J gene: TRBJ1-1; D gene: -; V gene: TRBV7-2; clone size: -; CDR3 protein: CASSSEAFF; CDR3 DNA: TGTGCCAGCAGCTCGGAAGCTTTCTTT
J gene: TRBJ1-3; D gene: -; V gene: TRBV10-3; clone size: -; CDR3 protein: CAISQTAPLAAGNTIYF; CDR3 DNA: TGTGCCATCAGTCAGACGGCCCCTTTAGCTGCTGGAAACACCATATATTTT
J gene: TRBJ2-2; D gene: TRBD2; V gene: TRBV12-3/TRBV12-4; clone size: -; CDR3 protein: CASSFVAGGNTGELFF; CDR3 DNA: TGTGCCAGCAGTTTTGTAGCGGGAGGGAACACCGGGGAGCTGTTTTTT
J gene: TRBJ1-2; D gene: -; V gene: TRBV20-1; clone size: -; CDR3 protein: CSAPQQGNYINYGYTF; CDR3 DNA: TGCAGTGCTCCGCAGCAGGGAAATTACATTAACTATGGCTACACCTTC
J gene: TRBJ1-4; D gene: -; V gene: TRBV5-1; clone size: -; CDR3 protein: CASSRTAFKGEKLFF; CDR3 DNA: TGCGCCAGCAGCCGGACGGCATTTAAGGGGGAAAAACTGTTTTTT
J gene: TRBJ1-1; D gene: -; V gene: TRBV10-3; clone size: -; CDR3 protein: CAISVLGLNTEAFF; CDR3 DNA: TGTGCCATCAGTGTTCTGGGTTTGAACACTGAAGCTTTCTTT
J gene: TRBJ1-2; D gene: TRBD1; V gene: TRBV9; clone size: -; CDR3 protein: CASSVGATRTGRYGYTF; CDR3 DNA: TGTGCCAGCAGCGTAGGGGCTACGAGGACAGGGAGATACGGCTACACCTTC
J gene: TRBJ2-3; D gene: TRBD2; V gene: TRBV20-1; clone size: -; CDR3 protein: CSAMGLAGSSSTDTQYF; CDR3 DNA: TGCAGTGCGATGGGACTAGCGGGGAGCTCTAGCACAGATACGCAGTATTTT
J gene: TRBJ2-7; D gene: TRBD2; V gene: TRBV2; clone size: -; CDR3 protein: CASRKRGGSYEQYF; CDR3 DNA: TGTGCCAGCAGGAAGCGGGGGGGCTCCTACGAGCAGTACTTC
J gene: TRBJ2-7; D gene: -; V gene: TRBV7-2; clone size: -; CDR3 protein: CASSLAPGREQYF; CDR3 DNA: TGTGCCAGCAGCTTAGCTCCCGGGCGCGAGCAGTACTTC
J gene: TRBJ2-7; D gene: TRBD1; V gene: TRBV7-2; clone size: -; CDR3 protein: CASSLVGTGVGYEQYF; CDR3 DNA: TGTGCCAGCAGCTTAGTAGGGACAGGCGTCGGCTACGAGCAGTACTTC
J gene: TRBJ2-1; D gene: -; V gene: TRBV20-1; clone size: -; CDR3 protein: CSARERVGSGGIVRWQFF; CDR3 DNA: TGCAGTGCTAGAGAAAGAGTTGGTTCGGGTGGTATAGTTCGTTGGCAGTTCTTC
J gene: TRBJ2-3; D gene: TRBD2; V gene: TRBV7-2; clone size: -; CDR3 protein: CASSFSGGTNTQYF; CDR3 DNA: TGTGCCAGCAGCTTCAGCGGGGGCACAAATACGCAGTATTTT
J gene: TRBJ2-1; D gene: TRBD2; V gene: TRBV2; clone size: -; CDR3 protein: CASRESGGWNNEQFF; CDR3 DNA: TGTGCCAGCAGGGAAAGCGGGGGTTGGAACAATGAGCAGTTCTTC
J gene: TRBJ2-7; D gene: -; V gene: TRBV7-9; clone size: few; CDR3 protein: CASSPRLISSYEQYF; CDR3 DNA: TGTGCCAGCAGCCCCCGACTCATTAGCTCCTACGAGCAGTACTTC
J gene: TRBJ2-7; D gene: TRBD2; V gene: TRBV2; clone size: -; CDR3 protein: CASTYTSGGANEQYF; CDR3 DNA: TGTGCCAGCACCTATACTAGCGGGGGGGCAAACGAGCAGTACTTC
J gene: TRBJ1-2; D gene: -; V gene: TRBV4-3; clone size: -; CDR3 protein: CASSQARGERWGYTF; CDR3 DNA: TGCGCCAGCAGCCAAGCTCGGGGAGAGAGATGGGGCTACACCTTC
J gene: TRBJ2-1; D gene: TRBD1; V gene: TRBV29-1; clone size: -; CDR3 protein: CSVGRSGGWNEQFF; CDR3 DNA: TGCAGCGTTGGTCGGTCAGGGGGTTGGAATGAGCAGTTCTTC
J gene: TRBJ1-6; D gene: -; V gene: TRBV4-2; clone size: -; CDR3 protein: CASKGSGTDNSPLHF; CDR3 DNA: TGTGCCAGCAAAGGGTCCGGGACGGACAATTCACCCCTCCACTTT
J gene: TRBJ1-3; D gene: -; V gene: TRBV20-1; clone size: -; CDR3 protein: CSARGNSGNTIYF; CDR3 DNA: TGCAGTGCTAGAGGCAACTCTGGAAACACCATATATTTT
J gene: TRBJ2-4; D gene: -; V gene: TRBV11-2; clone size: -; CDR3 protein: CASSSHGLGGIQYF; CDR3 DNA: TGTGCCAGCAGCTCACATGGACTCGGGGGCATTCAGTACTTC
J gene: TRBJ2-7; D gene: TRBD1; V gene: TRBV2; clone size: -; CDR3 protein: CASTQRQGEGQYF; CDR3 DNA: TGTGCCAGCACCCAAAGGCAGGGGGAAGGGCAGTACTTC
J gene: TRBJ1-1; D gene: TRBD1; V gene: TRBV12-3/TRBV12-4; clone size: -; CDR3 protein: CASSPTGVTEAFF; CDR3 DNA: TGTGCCAGCAGTCCGACAGGGGTCACTGAAGCTTTCTTT
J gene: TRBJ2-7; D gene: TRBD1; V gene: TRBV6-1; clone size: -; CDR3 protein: CASSDRDRGIEQYF; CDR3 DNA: TGTGCCAGCAGTGACCGGGACAGGGGAATCGAGCAGTACTTC
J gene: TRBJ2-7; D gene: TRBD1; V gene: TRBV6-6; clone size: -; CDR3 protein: CASSRGQGAYEQYF; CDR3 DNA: TGTGCCAGCAGTCGCGGACAGGGGGCCTACGAGCAGTACTTC
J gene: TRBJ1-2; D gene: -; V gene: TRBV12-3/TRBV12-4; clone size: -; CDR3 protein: CASSPQLGPTVGYTF; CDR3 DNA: TGTGCCAGCAGTCCTCAATTAGGCCCAACGGTTGGCTACACCTTC
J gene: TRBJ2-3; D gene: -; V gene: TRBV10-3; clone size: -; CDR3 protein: CAISVAGTDTQYF; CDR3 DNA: TGTGCCATCAGTGTCGCGGGGACCGATACGCAGTATTTT
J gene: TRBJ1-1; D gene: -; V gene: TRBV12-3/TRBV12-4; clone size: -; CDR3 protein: CASSARENTEAFF; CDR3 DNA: TGTGCCAGCAGTGCCAGAGAGAACACTGAAGCTTTCTTT
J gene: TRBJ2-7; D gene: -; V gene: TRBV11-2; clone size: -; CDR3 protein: CASSPSSLTAYEQYF; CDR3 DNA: TGTGCCAGCAGCCCCTCCTCCCTAACAGCGTACGAGCAGTACTTC
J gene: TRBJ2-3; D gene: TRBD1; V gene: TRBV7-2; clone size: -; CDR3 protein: CASSLRTGGAGTQYF; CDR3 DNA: TGTGCCAGCAGCCTCCGGACAGGGGGCGCGGGTACGCAGTATTTT
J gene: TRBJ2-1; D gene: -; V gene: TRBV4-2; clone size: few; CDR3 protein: CASSLEGGGRYNEQFF; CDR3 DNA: TGTGCCAGCAGCCTTGAGGGGGGGGGCCGCTACAATGAGCAGTTCTTC
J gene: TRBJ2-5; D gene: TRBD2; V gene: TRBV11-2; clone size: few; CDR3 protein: CASSRGRALQETQYF; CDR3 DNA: TGTGCCAGCAGCCGGGGGAGGGCCCTCCAAGAGACCCAGTACTTC
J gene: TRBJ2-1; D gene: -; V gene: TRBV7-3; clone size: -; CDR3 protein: CASRQLGTMNNEQFF; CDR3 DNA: TGTGCCAGCAGACAGCTAGGGACAATGAACAATGAGCAGTTCTTC